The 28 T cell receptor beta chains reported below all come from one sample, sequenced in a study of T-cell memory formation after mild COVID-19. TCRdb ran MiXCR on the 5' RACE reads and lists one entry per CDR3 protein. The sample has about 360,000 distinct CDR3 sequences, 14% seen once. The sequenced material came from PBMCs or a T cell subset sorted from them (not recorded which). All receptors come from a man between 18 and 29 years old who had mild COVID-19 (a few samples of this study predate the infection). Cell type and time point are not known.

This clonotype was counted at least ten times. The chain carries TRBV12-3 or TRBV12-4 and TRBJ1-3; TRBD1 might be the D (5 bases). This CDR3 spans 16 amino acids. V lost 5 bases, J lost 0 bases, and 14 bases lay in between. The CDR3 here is CASSQGRTFSGNTIYF. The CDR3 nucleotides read TGTGCCAGCAGTCAGGGACGGACATTCTCTGGAAACACCATATATTTT.

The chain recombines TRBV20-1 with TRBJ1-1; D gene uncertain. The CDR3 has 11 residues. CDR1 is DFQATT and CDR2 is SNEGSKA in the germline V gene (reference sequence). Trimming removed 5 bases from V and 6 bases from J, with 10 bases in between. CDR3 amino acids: CSAQPGAEAFF. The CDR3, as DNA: TGCAGTGCTCAACCCGGCGCTGAAGCTTTCTTT.

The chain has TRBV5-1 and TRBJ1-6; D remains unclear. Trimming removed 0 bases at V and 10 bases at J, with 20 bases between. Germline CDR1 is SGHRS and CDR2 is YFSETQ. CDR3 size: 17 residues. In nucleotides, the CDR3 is TGCGCCAGCAGCTTGGAAGCTGCCGGGAGGCTCAACTCACCCCTCCACTTT. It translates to CASSLEAAGRLNSPLHF.

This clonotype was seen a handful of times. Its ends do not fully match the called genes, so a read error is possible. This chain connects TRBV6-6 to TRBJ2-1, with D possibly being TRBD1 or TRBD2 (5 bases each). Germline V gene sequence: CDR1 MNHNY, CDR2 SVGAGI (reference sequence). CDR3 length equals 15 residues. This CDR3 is CACSPSGTENIQGLF. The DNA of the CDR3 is TGTGCCTGCAGTCCCTCCGGGACCGAAAATATCCAAGGGCTCTTC.

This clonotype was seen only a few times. CDR3 amino acids: CASSYKSAGANYGYTF. CDR3 in DNA: TGTGCCAGCAGTTATAAAAGCGCCGGAGCTAACTATGGCTACACCTTC. The J gene is TRBJ1-2, the V gene TRBV6-6; D gene unclear. The CDR3 is made up of 16 amino acids. Germline-derived CDR1 and CDR2 are MNHNY and SVGAGI (reference sequence). Trimming stripped 3 bases from V and 0 bases from J, with 14 bases between.

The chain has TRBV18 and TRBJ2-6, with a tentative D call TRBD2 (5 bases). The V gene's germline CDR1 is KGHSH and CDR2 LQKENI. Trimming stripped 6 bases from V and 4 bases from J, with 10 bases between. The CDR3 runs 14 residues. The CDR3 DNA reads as TGTGCCAGCTCTGACACGGGGGGGGCCAACGTCCTGACTTTC. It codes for CASSDTGGANVLTF.

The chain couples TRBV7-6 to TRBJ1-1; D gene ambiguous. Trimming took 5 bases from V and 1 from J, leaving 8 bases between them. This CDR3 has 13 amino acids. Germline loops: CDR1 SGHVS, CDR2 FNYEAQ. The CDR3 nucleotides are TGTGCCAGCAGCATTCAGGAGAACACTGAAGCTTTCTTT. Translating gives CASSIQENTEAFF.

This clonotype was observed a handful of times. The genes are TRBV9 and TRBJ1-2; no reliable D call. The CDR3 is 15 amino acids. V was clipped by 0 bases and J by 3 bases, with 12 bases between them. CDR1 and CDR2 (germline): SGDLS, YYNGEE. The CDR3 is CASSVGVGFDYGYTF. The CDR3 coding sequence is TGTGCCAGCAGCGTAGGGGTAGGGTTCGACTATGGCTACACCTTC. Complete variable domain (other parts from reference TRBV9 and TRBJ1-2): DSGVTQTPKHLITATGQRVTLRCSPRSGDLSVYWYQQSLDQGLQFLIQYYNGEERAKGNILERFSAQQFPDLHSELNLSSLELGDSALYFCASSVGVGFDYGYTFGSGTRLTVV.

CDR3 bases: TGTGCCAGCAGCTTAGTCGTGTGGAACACCGGGGAGCTGTTTTTT. It encodes CASSLVVWNTGELFF. V usage is TRBV7-2 and J usage is TRBJ2-2; D gene unclear. V was trimmed by 1 base and J by 1 base, leaving 7 bases between them. Germline CDR1 and CDR2: SGHTA and FQGNSA. The CDR3 consists of 15 residues.

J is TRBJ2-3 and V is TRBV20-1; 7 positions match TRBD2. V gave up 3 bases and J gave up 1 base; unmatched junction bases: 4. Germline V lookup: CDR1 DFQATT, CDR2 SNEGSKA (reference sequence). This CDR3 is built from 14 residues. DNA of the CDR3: TGCAGTGCTAGGGGGACTACCGGCACAGATACGCAGTATTTT. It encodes CSARGTTGTDTQYF.

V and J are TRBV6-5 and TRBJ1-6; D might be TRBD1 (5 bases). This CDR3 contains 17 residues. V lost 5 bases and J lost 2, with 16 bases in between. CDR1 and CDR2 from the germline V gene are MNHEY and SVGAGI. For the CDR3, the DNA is TGTGCCAGCAGTCGCGGGTCTCCGGACACCTATAATTCACCCCTCCACTTT. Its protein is CASSRGSPDTYNSPLHF.

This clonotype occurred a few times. The CDR3 here is CASSPRDGGAFGYTF. The CDR3 region has the DNA TGTGCCAGCAGCCCACGAGATGGGGGGGCCTTTGGCTACACCTTC. The rearrangement uses TRBV5-5 and TRBJ1-2, with D perhaps TRBD1 (6 bases). With 4 bases removed from V and 7 bases from J, the gap between germline ends came to 20 bases. The CDR3 runs to 15 residues. Germline CDR1 reads SGHKS; CDR2 reads YYEKEE (reference sequence).

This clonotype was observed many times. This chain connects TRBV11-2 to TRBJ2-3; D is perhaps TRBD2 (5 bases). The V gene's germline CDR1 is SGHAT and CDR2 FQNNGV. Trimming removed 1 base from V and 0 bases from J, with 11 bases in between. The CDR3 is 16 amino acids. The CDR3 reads CASSLGGGPSTDTQYF. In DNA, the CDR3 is TGTGCCAGCAGCTTAGGTGGAGGCCCTAGCACAGATACGCAGTATTTT.

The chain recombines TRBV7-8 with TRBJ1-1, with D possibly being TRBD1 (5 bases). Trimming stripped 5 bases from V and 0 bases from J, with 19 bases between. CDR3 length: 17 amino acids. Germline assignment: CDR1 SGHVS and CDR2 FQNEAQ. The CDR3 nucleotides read TGTGCCAGCAGCCCGGCGGTGGGGGAACTTCTGAACACTGAAGCTTTCTTT. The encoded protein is CASSPAVGELLNTEAFF.

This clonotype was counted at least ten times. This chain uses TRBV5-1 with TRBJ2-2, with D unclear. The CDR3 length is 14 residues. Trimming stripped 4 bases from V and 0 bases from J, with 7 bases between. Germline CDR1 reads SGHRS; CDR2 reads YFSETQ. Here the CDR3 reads CASSRTTNTGELFF. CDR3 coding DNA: TGCGCCAGCAGCCGTACTACGAACACCGGGGAGCTGTTTTTT.

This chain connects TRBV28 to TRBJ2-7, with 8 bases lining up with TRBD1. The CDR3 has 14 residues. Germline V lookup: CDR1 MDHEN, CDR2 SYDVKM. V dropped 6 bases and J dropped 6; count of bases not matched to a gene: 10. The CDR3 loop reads CASSPGQGSREQYV. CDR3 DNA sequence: TGTGCCAGCAGCCCTGGACAGGGTTCGCGCGAGCAGTACGTC.

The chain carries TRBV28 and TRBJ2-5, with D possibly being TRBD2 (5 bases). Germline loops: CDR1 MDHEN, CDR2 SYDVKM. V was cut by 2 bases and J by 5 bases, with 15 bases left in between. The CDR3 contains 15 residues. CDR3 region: CASSLNGELSETQYF. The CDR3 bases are TGTGCCAGCAGTTTAAACGGGGAGTTGTCGGAGACCCAGTACTTC.

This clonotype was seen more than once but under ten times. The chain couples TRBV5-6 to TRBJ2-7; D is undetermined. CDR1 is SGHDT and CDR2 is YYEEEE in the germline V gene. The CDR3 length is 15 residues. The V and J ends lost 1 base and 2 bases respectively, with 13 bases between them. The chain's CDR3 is CASSLRSRTTYEQYV. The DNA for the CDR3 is TGTGCCAGCAGCTTGAGGAGTAGAACTACCTACGAGCAGTACGTC.

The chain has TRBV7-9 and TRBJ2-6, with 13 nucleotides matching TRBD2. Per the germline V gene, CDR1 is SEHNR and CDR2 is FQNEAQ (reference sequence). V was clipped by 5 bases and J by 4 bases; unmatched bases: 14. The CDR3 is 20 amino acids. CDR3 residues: CASSTTSGGAKVSGANVLTF. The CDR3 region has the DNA TGTGCCAGCAGCACAACTAGCGGGGGGGCCAAGGTCTCCGGGGCCAACGTCCTGACTTTC.

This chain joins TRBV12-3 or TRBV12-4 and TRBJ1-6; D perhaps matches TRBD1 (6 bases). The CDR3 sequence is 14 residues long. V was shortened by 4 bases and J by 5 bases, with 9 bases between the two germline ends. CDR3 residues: CASSSQGNNSPLHF. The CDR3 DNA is TGTGCCAGCAGTTCACAGGGAAATAATTCACCCCTCCACTTT.

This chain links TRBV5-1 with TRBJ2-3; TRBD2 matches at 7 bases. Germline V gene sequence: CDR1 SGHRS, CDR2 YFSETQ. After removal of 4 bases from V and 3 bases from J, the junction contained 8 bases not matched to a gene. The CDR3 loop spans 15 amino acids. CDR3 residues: CASSPPPGGTDTQYF. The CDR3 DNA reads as TGCGCCAGCAGCCCCCCCCCGGGGGGAACAGATACGCAGTATTTT. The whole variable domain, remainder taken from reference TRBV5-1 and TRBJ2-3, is KAGVTQTPRYLIKTRGQQVTLSCSPISGHRSVSWYQQTPGQGLQFLFEYFSETQRNKGNFPGRFSGRQFSNSRSEMNVSTLELGDSALYLCASSPPPGGTDTQYFGPGTRLTVL.

CDR3 in DNA: TGTGCCAGCAGTACCACCGGGACAGGGTACGAGCAGTACTTC. This codes for CASSTTGTGYEQYF. The chain carries TRBV6-2 or TRBV6-3 and TRBJ2-7, with 9 nucleotides matching TRBD1. Looked up from germline, CDR1 is MNHEY and CDR2 is SVGEGT. With 5 bases clipped from V and 4 bases from J, the junction kept 6 bases outside the gene matches. CDR3 length equals 14 residues.

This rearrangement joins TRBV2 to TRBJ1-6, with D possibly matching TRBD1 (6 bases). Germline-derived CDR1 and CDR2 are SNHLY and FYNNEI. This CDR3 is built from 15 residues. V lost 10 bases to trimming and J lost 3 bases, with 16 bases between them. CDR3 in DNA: TGTGCCACCATCCCGGGGGCAATCTATAATTCACCCCTCCACTTT. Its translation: CATIPGAIYNSPLHF.

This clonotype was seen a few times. The chain's CDR3 is CASSVSPSGGNNEQFF. The CDR3 DNA reads as TGTGCCAGCAGCGTATCCCCTAGCGGGGGAAACAATGAGCAGTTCTTC. The gene calls are TRBV9 and TRBJ2-1; 10 bases match TRBD2. The CDR3 covers 16 residues. Germline CDR1 reads SGDLS; CDR2 reads YYNGEE. Unmatched junction bases numbered 6, after V lost 1 base and J lost 5 bases.

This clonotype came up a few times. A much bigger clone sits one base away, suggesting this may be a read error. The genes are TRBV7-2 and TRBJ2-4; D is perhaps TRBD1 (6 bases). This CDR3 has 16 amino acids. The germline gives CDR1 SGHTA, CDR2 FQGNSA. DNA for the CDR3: TGTTCCAGCAGCTTAGCGAGCCAGGGGGCCAAAAACATTCAGTACTTC. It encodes CSSSLASQGAKNIQYF.

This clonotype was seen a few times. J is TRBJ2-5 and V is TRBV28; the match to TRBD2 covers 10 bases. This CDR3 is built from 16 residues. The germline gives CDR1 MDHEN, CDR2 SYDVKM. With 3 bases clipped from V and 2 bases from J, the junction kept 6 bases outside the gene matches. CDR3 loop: CASSFSGLAVQETQYF. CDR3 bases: TGTGCCAGCAGTTTTTCTGGACTAGCGGTTCAAGAGACCCAGTACTTC.

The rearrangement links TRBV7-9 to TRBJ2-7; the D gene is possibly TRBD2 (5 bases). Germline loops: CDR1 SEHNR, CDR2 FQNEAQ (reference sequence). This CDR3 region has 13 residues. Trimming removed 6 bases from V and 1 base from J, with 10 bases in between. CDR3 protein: CASSLSGSYEQYV. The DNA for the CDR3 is TGTGCCAGCAGTCTAAGCGGATCCTACGAGCAGTACGTC.

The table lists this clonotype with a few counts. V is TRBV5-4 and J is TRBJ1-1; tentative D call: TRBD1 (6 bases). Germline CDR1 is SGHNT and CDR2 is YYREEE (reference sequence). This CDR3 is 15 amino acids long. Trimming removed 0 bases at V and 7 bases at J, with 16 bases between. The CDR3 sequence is CASSLDRAPFGEAFF. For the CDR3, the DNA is TGTGCCAGCAGCTTGGACAGGGCCCCTTTTGGTGAAGCTTTCTTT.